This T cell receptor beta chain was obtained from a study of T cell responses to AZD1222 COVID-19 vaccine. Study-wide points: Spike-wide vaccine-associated CD4 TCRs dominated at 160-218 and 743-854. Only after the peak T cell response were repertoires sampled. Possibly, clonal diversity was underestimated; donors were largely white British and included more females.

The CDR3 length is 16 residues. Germline V gene lookup returns CDR1 LNHDA and CDR2 SQIVND (reference sequence). V was shortened by 2 bases and J by 2 bases, with 14 bases between the two germline ends. The repertoire was sequenced with immunoSEQ multiplex PCR; TCRdb's copy has only in-frame clones and lacks some. This sample carries about 110,000 clones, 85% to 90% of them seen once, and the ten largest clones take roughly 5.1%. With regard to this clone: Its antigen is not known.

The source is an adult in good health. Here the sequenced sample was peripheral blood, taken on day 0 of AZD1222 vaccination. The rearrangement joins TRBV19 to TRBJ2-3; D is perhaps TRBD2 (5 bases). For the CDR3, the DNA is TGTGCCAGTAGTATAAAAAGCGGAAGTTTCACAGATACGCAGTATTTT. Its protein is CASSIKSGSFTDTQYF. Complete variable domain (other parts from reference TRBV19 and TRBJ2-3): DGGITQSPKYLFRKEGQNVTLSCEQNLNHDAMYWYRQDPGQGLRLIYYSQIVNDFQKGDIAEGYSVSREKKESFPLTVTSAQKNPTAFYLCASSIKSGSFTDTQYFGPGTRLTVL.